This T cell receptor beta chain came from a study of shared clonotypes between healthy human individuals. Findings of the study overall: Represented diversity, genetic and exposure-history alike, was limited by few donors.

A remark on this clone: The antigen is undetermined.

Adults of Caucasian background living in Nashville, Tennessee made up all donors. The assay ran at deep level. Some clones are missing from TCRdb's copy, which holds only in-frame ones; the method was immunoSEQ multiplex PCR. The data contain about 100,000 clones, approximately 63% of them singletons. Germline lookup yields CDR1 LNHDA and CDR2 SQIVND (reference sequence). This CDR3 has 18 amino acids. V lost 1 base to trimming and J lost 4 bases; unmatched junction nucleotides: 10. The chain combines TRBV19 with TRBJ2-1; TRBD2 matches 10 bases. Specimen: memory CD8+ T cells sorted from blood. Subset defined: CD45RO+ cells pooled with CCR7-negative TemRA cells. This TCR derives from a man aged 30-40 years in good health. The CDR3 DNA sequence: TGTGCCAGTAGTATAGGGAGGACTAGCGGAAAACCTTACAATGAGCAGTTCTTC. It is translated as CASSIGRTSGKPYNEQFF. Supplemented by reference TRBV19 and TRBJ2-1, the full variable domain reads DGGITQSPKYLFRKEGQNVTLSCEQNLNHDAMYWYRQDPGQGLRLIYYSQIVNDFQKGDIAEGYSVSREKKESFPLTVTSAQKNPTAFYLCASSIGRTSGKPYNEQFFGPGTRLTVL.